Listed below are T cell receptor beta chains from one sample, sequenced in a study of T cells in Graves' hyperthyroidism and ophthalmopathy. One entry per CDR3 protein, called by TCRdb with MiXCR from the multiplex PCR reads. The sample records 640,000 or so distinct CDR3 sequences, approximately 15% being singletons. The sample comprised blood. The receptors stem from a young woman with Graves' ophthalmopathy. CDR3s include the opening cysteine and the closing phenylalanine or tryptophan. The D gene is left open where the match is weak. Size tells how often a clone was seen (once, few, many) or the class of an expanded clone, and some rows leave it out.

j_gene | d_gene | abundance | v_gene | CDR3nt | CDR3aa
TRBJ2-4 | - | many | TRBV27 | TGTGCCAGCAGTTTATCGACGGGGGCGGGAAACATTCAGTACTTC | CASSLSTGAGNIQYF
TRBJ2-7 | - | - | TRBV19 | TGTGCCAGTAGTATATCCCTCAATGACGAGCAGTACTTC | CASSISLNDEQYF
TRBJ1-1 | - | once | TRBV28 | TGTGCCAGCAGGCCGACGGGGAGGGACACTGAAGCTTTCTTT | CASRPTGRDTEAFF
TRBJ1-3 | - | - | TRBV12-3/TRBV12-4 | TGTGCCAGCAGTTTTGAGCGAGGGGAAAGAAACACCATATATTTT | CASSFERGERNTIYF
TRBJ1-6 | TRBD1 | many | TRBV7-8 | TGTGCCATTGGGCTGGGTCAGGGGGCCGGTTCACCCCTCCACTTT | CAIGLGQGAGSPLHF
TRBJ2-7 | TRBD1 | - | TRBV11-3 | TGTGCCAGCAGCTTATCCGGGACAGGGGACGGGTACGAGCAGTACTTC | CASSLSGTGDGYEQYF
TRBJ1-1 | TRBD1 | many | TRBV13 | TGTGCCAGCAGCACGAAGGACAGGGTACAACGAACTGAAGCTTTCTTT | CASSTKDRVQRTEAFF
TRBJ1-6 | TRBD1 | few | TRBV14 | TGTGCCAGCAGCCCCGACAGGGGGAATAGGTCACCCCTCCACTTT | CASSPDRGNRSPLHF
TRBJ1-3 | TRBD1 | few | TRBV28 | TGTGCCACTTTCCCCCAGGGGACAGGTAGAAACACCATATATTTT | CATFPQGTGRNTIYF
TRBJ2-1 | - | many | TRBV28 | TGTGCCAGCAGCACCGGGGCCAAAAGGACGTTCTTC | CASSTGAKRTFF
TRBJ2-2 | TRBD2 | few | TRBV4-1 | TGCGCCAGCAGCTCCCGTGGAGCGGGAAGCCCATTCGCCGGGGAGCTGTTTTTT | CASSSRGAGSPFAGELFF
TRBJ1-1 | - | many | TRBV11-3 | TGTGCCAGCAGCTTAGATGGGGAGGGTAAAGTCTTCTTT | CASSLDGEGKVFF
TRBJ2-7 | TRBD2 | many | TRBV6-1 | TGTGCCAGCAGTGAAGCAGGACTAGCGGGAGAATGCGAGCAGTACTTC | CASSEAGLAGECEQYF
TRBJ1-2 | - | - | TRBV3-1 | TGTGCCAGCAGCCACCTTGACAACTATGGCTACACCTTC | CASSHLDNYGYTF
TRBJ2-7 | - | few | TRBV9 | TGTGCCAGCAGCCCTCCGGGACACCGCTACGAGCAGTACTTC | CASSPPGHRYEQYF
TRBJ2-1 | - | many | TRBV6-1 | TGTGCCAGCAGTTATGAGCTAAGGGGCACGAATGAGCAGTTCTTC | CASSYELRGTNEQFF
TRBJ2-1 | TRBD2 | many | TRBV6-2/TRBV6-3 | TGTGCCAGCGGAGAGGTAAATAGCGGGAGTACCGACAATGAGCAGTTCTTC | CASGEVNSGSTDNEQFF
TRBJ2-5 | TRBD2 | many | TRBV10-3 | TGTGCCATCAGTGAGTCAGGACTAGCGGGAGGGCGTGTGGAGACCCAGTACTTC | CAISESGLAGGRVETQYF
TRBJ2-5 | TRBD1 | many | TRBV11-2 | TGTGCCAGCAGCTCCGGACAGGGGTGGGAGACCCAGTACTTC | CASSSGQGWETQYF
TRBJ2-3 | - | - | TRBV18 | TGTGCCAGCTCACCTCTGGGGAAGGCAGATACGCAGTATTTT | CASSPLGKADTQYF
TRBJ1-5 | - | many | TRBV7-9 | TGTGCCAGCAGCTTAGGGAATCAGCCCCAGCATTTT | CASSLGNQPQHF
TRBJ2-1 | - | many | TRBV28 | TGTGCCAGCTCCTTGAGGGGGGGGTTGGAGAAGCAGTTCTTC | CASSLRGGLEKQFF
TRBJ2-7 | TRBD2 | many | TRBV7-9 | TGTGCCAGCAGCCTGGGGACTAGCGGAATTACGGAGCAGTACTTC | CASSLGTSGITEQYF
TRBJ2-1 | - | few | TRBV29-1 | TGCAGCGTCGTAGGGGGATTCCCTGGAAATGAGCAGTTCTTC | CSVVGGFPGNEQFF
TRBJ2-2 | - | - | TRBV27 | TGTGCCAGCAGTTCAAGGGCGGGACGTTCGGGCACCGGGGAGCTGTTTTTT | CASSSRAGRSGTGELFF
TRBJ2-7 | - | many | TRBV7-8 | TGTGCCAGCCTCCCTGTTGTGGGGGAGCAGTACTTC | CASLPVVGEQYF
TRBJ2-1 | - | many | TRBV20-1 | TGCAGTGCTGTCACATCTTACTCCTACAATGAGCAGTTCTTC | CSAVTSYSYNEQFF
TRBJ2-5 | - | many | TRBV28 | TGTGCCAGCAGTGACACTAGCTCTAGGGGGACCCAGTACTTC | CASSDTSSRGTQYF
TRBJ2-7 | - | few | TRBV4-2 | TGTGCCAGCAGCCAAGATAAACTAGACTACGAGCAGTACTTC | CASSQDKLDYEQYF
TRBJ1-2 | - | many | TRBV3-1 | TGTGCCAGCAGACCCCAGGGAGGTGGCTATGGCTACACCTTC | CASRPQGGGYGYTF
TRBJ2-1 | - | - | TRBV19 | TGTGCCAGTAGTATAGACGCAGGGGAACCCTACAATGAGCAGTTCTTC | CASSIDAGEPYNEQFF
TRBJ2-6 | TRBD1 | - | TRBV6-1 | TGTGCCAGCAGACAGGGGCTTGGGGCCAACGTCCTGACTTTC | CASRQGLGANVLTF
TRBJ1-1 | - | many | TRBV20-1 | TGCAGTGCTAGTAATGGGGTGAACACTGAAGCTTTCTTT | CSASNGVNTEAFF
TRBJ2-3 | TRBD2 | many | TRBV24-1 | TGTGCCACCAGTGATCCTAGCGGGAGGGCCGAGGATACGCAGTATTTT | CATSDPSGRAEDTQYF
TRBJ1-2 | TRBD1 | few | TRBV27 | TGTGCCAGCTGGACAGGGTCGAATGGCTACACCTTC | CASWTGSNGYTF